This T cell receptor (beta chain) was retrieved from a study of T cell responses to AZD1222 COVID-19 vaccine. Broader study findings: Donors, mostly white British, included more females; clonal diversity was possibly underestimated.

Data came from immunoSEQ multiplex PCR; TCRdb stores just in-frame clones and leaves some out. The data show around 100,000 clones, about 87% seen once. The CDR3 extends over 15 amino acids. For this clone: Its antigen remains unidentified.

Sequenced here: peripheral blood, sampled on day 0 of AZD1222 vaccination. This rearrangement joins TRBV21-1 to TRBJ2-3; the D call in the table, TRBD2, was not verified against the DNA. TRBV21-1 is a pseudogene. The clonotype was recovered from an adult in good health. DNA for the CDR3: TGTGCCAGCAGCAACCGGAGGGGTGATACAGATACGCAGTATTTT. Translated, it gives CASSNRRGDTDTQYF.